The clone carrying this T cell receptor beta chain was observed a handful of times. Antigen unknown. These data come from a study of post-analysis software for immune sequencing data. Unique molecular identifiers had been added to the TCR beta cDNA libraries. Yield was roughly 500,000 cDNA molecules from around 1 to 9.1 million T cells. MiXCR, run by TCRdb on the PCR reads, gives a single entry per CDR3 protein. The profile shows about 430,000 distinct CDR3 sequences, approximately 39% of them singletons. General study results and limits: Higher frequency in patients than in controls was seen for roughly five TRBV segments, with TRBV5-6, TRBV5-1 and TRBV20-1 among them. Relative to controls, patients with multiple sclerosis showed significantly lower normalized Chao1 diversity.

Per germline, CDR1 SNHLY and CDR2 FYNNEI. The CDR3 consists of 12 residues. The V and J ends lost 8 bases and 4 bases respectively, with 12 bases between them. The source of this sequence is a girl aged 2 to 9 with multiple sclerosis. The source material was blood. V gene TRBV2 combines with J gene TRBJ2-7; D gene ambiguous. The CDR3 region has the DNA TGTGCCAGCTCAGTGGCGCGGTACGAGCAGTACTTC. Encoded protein: CASSVARYEQYF.